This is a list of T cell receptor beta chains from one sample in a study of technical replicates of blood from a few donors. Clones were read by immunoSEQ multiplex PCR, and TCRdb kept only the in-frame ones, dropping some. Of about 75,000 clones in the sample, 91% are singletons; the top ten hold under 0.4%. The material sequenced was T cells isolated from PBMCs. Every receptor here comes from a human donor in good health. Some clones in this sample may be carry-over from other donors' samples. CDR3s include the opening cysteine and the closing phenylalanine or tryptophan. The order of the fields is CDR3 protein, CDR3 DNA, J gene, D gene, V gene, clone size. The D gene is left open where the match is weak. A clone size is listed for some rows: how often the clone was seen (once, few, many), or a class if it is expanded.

CDR3 protein: CASFRGSSTGELFF; CDR3 DNA: TGTGCCAGCTTTAGGGGATCGAGCACCGGGGAGCTGTTTTTT; J gene: TRBJ2-2; D gene: NA; V gene: TRBV6-1; clone size: NA
CDR3 protein: CASSLTPLAGGLQFF; CDR3 DNA: TGTGCCAGCAGCTTAACTCCGCTAGCGGGGGGGTTGCAGTTCTTC; J gene: TRBJ2-1; D gene: TRBD2; V gene: TRBV7-3; clone size: once
CDR3 protein: CASSLGTRTAGNEQFF; CDR3 DNA: TGTGCCAGCAGCTTAGGTACACGGACCGCGGGAAATGAGCAGTTCTTC; J gene: TRBJ2-1; D gene: NA; V gene: TRBV11-2; clone size: once
CDR3 protein: CASSQAPSGGALSKNIQYF; CDR3 DNA: TGTGCCAGCAGCCAAGCGCCTAGCGGGGGGGCCTTGAGCAAAAACATTCAGTACTTC; J gene: TRBJ2-4; D gene: TRBD2; V gene: TRBV4-2; clone size: NA
CDR3 protein: CASSEAGPQPQHF; CDR3 DNA: TGTGCCAGCAGTGAAGCGGGGCCTCAGCCCCAGCATTTT; J gene: TRBJ1-5; D gene: NA; V gene: TRBV6-1; clone size: NA
CDR3 protein: CASSVGDSLYEQYF; CDR3 DNA: TGTGCCAGCAGCGTAGGGGACAGTCTCTACGAGCAGTACTTC; J gene: TRBJ2-7; D gene: TRBD1; V gene: TRBV9; clone size: NA
CDR3 protein: CASVSGVGAFF; CDR3 DNA: TGTGCCAGTGTTTCAGGGGTCGGAGCTTTCTTT; J gene: TRBJ1-1; D gene: NA; V gene: TRBV11-1; clone size: few
CDR3 protein: CASSSTGGVLYEQYF; CDR3 DNA: TGTGCCAGCAGTTCGACAGGGGGCGTATTGTACGAGCAGTACTTC; J gene: TRBJ2-7; D gene: TRBD1; V gene: TRBV28; clone size: NA
CDR3 protein: CASSLDRETGEEETQYF; CDR3 DNA: TGCGCCAGCAGCTTGGATCGCGAAACAGGGGAAGAAGAGACCCAGTACTTC; J gene: TRBJ2-5; D gene: TRBD1; V gene: TRBV5-1; clone size: NA
CDR3 protein: CAWRPPDRANTEAFF; CDR3 DNA: TGTGCCTGGAGACCCCCGGACAGGGCGAACACTGAAGCTTTCTTT; J gene: TRBJ1-1; D gene: TRBD1; V gene: TRBV30; clone size: once
CDR3 protein: CASSSWTSGDNEQFF; CDR3 DNA: TGTGCCAGCAGTTCATGGACCTCAGGGGACAATGAGCAGTTCTTC; J gene: TRBJ2-1; D gene: NA; V gene: TRBV6-4; clone size: once
CDR3 protein: CASSLFGTSEREEQFF; CDR3 DNA: TGCGCCAGCAGCTTGTTCGGGACTAGCGAGAGAGAGGAGCAGTTCTTC; J gene: TRBJ2-1; D gene: TRBD2; V gene: TRBV5-1; clone size: NA
CDR3 protein: CASSSRSGTQYF; CDR3 DNA: TGTGCCAGCAGCTCTCGGTCAGGGACCCAGTACTTC; J gene: TRBJ2-5; D gene: NA; V gene: TRBV7-2; clone size: NA
CDR3 protein: CASSLAGGEQYF; CDR3 DNA: TGTGCCAGCAGTTTGGCAGGGGGCGAGCAGTACTTC; J gene: TRBJ2-7; D gene: TRBD1; V gene: TRBV28; clone size: NA
CDR3 protein: CASSRRGPYEQYF; CDR3 DNA: TGTGCCAGCAGTAGAAGGGGCCCCTACGAGCAGTACTTC; J gene: TRBJ2-7; D gene: NA; V gene: TRBV25-1; clone size: NA
CDR3 protein: CASSLEQSYEQYF; CDR3 DNA: TGTGCCAGCAGTTTGGAACAGTCCTACGAGCAGTACTTC; J gene: TRBJ2-7; D gene: NA; V gene: TRBV28; clone size: NA
CDR3 protein: CASGGTGSNGELFF; CDR3 DNA: TGTGCCAGCGGGGGGACAGGGTCGAACGGGGAGCTGTTTTTT; J gene: TRBJ2-2; D gene: TRBD1; V gene: TRBV2; clone size: NA
CDR3 protein: CASGLVIGQGQHYGYTF; CDR3 DNA: TGTGCTAGTGGTTTGGTAATAGGTCAGGGGCAGCACTATGGCTACACCTTC; J gene: TRBJ1-2; D gene: NA; V gene: TRBV12-5; clone size: NA
CDR3 protein: CAIRIGTENTEAFF; CDR3 DNA: TGTGCCATCAGGATCGGGACAGAGAACACTGAAGCTTTCTTT; J gene: TRBJ1-1; D gene: TRBD1; V gene: TRBV10-3; clone size: NA
CDR3 protein: CASSQVVGTGLAFNEQFF; CDR3 DNA: TGTGCCAGCAGCCAAGTAGTGGGGACGGGACTAGCGTTCAATGAGCAGTTCTTC; J gene: TRBJ2-1; D gene: TRBD2; V gene: TRBV4-2; clone size: NA
CDR3 protein: CASSYPGEGTEAFF; CDR3 DNA: TGTGCCAGCAGTTACCCAGGGGAGGGCACTGAAGCTTTCTTT; J gene: TRBJ1-1; D gene: NA; V gene: TRBV6-6; clone size: few
CDR3 protein: CASSRGRQGPEAFF; CDR3 DNA: TGTGCCAGCAGCCGCGGCCGACAGGGCCCCGAAGCTTTCTTT; J gene: TRBJ1-1; D gene: TRBD1; V gene: TRBV5-4; clone size: NA